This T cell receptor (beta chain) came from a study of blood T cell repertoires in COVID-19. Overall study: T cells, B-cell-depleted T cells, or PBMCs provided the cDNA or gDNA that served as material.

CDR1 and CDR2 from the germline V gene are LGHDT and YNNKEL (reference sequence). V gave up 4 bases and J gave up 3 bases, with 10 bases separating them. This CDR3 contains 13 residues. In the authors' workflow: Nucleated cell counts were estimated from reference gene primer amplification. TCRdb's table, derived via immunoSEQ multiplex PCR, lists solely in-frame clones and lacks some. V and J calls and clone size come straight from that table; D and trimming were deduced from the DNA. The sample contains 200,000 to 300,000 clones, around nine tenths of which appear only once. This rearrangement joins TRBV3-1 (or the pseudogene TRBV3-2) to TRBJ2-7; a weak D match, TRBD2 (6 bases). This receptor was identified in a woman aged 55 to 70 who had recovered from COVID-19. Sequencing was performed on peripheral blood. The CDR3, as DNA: TGTGCCAGCAGCCCGTCCGGGAGCTACGAGCAGTACTTC. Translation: CASSPSGSYEQYF.